The present TCR beta chain was sequenced within a study of blood T cell repertoires in COVID-19. At the level of the study: The analysed material was cDNA or gDNA that came from T cells, B-cell-depleted T cells, or PBMCs.

In the authors' methods: Amplified reference gene primers provided the basis for estimating nucleated cell counts. Measured with immunoSEQ multiplex PCR; TCRdb has only the in-frame clones, and not every one. The V and J calls and clone size are taken from that table; D and trimming were inferred from the DNA. The repertoire has 210,000 or so clones, more than 75% of them found once; the top ten carry 4.3%. V was clipped by 6 bases and J by 1 base, with 10 bases between them. Germline V gene data show CDR1 as MNHEY and CDR2 as SVGAGI. The CDR3 loop spans 14 amino acids. Recruitment covered some 25 US areas and drew participants whose ages spanned roughly 18 to 90 years. Donors were grouped by their self-reported clinical history.

The TCR sequence derives from a man aged 30 to 45 with acute COVID-19. The specimen was PBMCs or T cells enriched from blood (not recorded which). This chain joins TRBV6-5 and TRBJ1-5, with a tentative D call TRBD1 (6 bases). The CDR3 is CASRADRSNQPQHF. As DNA, the CDR3 is TGTGCCAGCAGGGCAGACAGGAGCAATCAGCCCCAGCATTTT.